This T cell receptor beta chain was sequenced during a study of circulating and synovial CD4+ cells in juvenile arthritis. Overall study results and limits: Some such blood samples were as oligoclonal as synovium.

With 4 bases removed from V and 7 bases from J, the gap between germline ends came to 21 bases. CDR1 SGDLS and CDR2 YYNGEE come from the germline V gene. CDR3 length equals 16 residues. The assay was immunoSEQ multiplex PCR, and TCRdb's table has in-frame clones only and misses some. The sample carries 30,000 to 40,000 clones, just under 97% recorded once. About this clone itself: The antigen remains undetermined.

This chain joins TRBV9 and TRBJ2-1, with a tentative D call TRBD1 (6 bases). This TCR was sampled from a human donor with juvenile idiopathic arthritis. Sequencing was carried out using CD4+ T cells from blood. This CDR3 is CASSPGDIRKGNEQFF. The CDR3 nucleotides are TGTGCCAGCAGCCCAGGGGACATCCGAAAGGGGAATGAGCAGTTCTTC. Supplemented by reference TRBV9 and TRBJ2-1, the full variable domain reads DSGVTQTPKHLITATGQRVTLRCSPRSGDLSVYWYQQSLDQGLQFLIQYYNGEERAKGNILERFSAQQFPDLHSELNLSSLELGDSALYFCASSPGDIRKGNEQFFGPGTRLTVL.